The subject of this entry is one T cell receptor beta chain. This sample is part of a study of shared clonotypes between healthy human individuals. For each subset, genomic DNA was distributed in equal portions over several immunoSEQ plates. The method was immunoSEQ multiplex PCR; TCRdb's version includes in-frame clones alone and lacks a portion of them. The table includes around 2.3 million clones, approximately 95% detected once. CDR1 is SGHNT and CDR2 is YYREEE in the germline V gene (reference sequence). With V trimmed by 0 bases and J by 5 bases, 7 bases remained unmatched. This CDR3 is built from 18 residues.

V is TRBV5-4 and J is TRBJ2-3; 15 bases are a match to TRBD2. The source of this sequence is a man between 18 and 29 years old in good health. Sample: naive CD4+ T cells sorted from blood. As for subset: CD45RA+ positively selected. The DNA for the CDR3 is TGTGCCAGCAGCTTGGGAAGGACTAGCGGGGGGGCCGGAGATACGCAGTATTTT. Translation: CASSLGRTSGGAGDTQYF.